The next 5 T cell receptor beta chains were all read from a single sample in a study of T cell responses to AZD1222 COVID-19 vaccine. TCRdb's copy holds only in-frame clones and misses some; the assay was immunoSEQ multiplex PCR. This sample carries about 130,000 clones, around 87% of them seen once, and the ten largest clones take about 10%. The sample here was peripheral blood, taken on day 0 of AZD1222 vaccination. These receptors all stem from an adult in good health.

The chain uses TRBV5-5 and TRBJ1-2; D may be TRBD1 (5 bases). The CDR3 sequence is 13 residues long. V lost 5 bases to trimming and J lost 4 bases, with 12 bases between them. The germline CDR1 and CDR2 sequences are SGHKS and YYEKEE (reference sequence). The CDR3 loop is CASRTDISYGYTF. The CDR3 bases are TGTGCCAGCAGAACGGACATTTCCTATGGCTACACCTTC.

The genes are TRBV20-1 and TRBJ2-1; D remains ambiguous. CDR1 and CDR2 (germline): DFQATT, SNEGSKA (reference sequence). The CDR3 covers 11 residues. V lost 3 bases and J lost 8, with 8 bases in between. CDR3 sequence reads: CSASVVHEQFF. Written as DNA, the CDR3 is TGCAGTGCTAGTGTGGTCCATGAGCAGTTCTTC.

V usage is TRBV7-3 and J usage is TRBJ1-1; no reliable D call. Germline V lookup: CDR1 SGHTA, CDR2 FQGTGA. The CDR3 spans 14 residues. V was pared by 0 bases and J by 4 bases, with 9 bases between. The CDR3 DNA follows: TGTGCCAGCAGCTTAACAGCTTTTGGCACTGAAGCTTTCTTT. This gives the protein CASSLTAFGTEAFF.

V is TRBV7-9 and J is TRBJ1-2; possible D gene TRBD1, 5 bases. Germline assignment: CDR1 SEHNR and CDR2 FQNEAQ (reference sequence). The germline V and J ends were trimmed by 1 base and 5 bases, with 17 bases remaining between them. CDR3 size: 16 residues. The CDR3 protein is CASSLVTSGQWYGYTF. The DNA of the CDR3 is TGTGCCAGCAGCTTAGTCACGTCGGGGCAGTGGTATGGCTACACCTTC.

The chain has TRBV27 and TRBJ2-7; D not resolved. Germline-derived CDR1 and CDR2 are MNHEY and SMNVEV (reference sequence). This CDR3 is built from 12 residues. V lost 3 bases to trimming and J lost 3 bases, with 6 bases between them. The CDR3 is CASSLFGYEQYF. The CDR3 nucleotides are TGTGCCAGCAGTTTGTTTGGCTACGAGCAGTACTTC.